The rows below give T cell receptor beta chains drawn from one sample of a study of cytomegalovirus exposure and HLA in healthy donors. This table comes from immunoSEQ multiplex PCR, and its TCRdb copy is limited to in-frame clones, with some not included. The profile covers around 140,000 clones, with approximately 71% appearing a single time and roughly 1% taken by the ten largest. The sequenced sample consisted of PBMCs. The receptors derive from an older woman in good health and CMV-seronegative. The CDR3 runs from the conserved cysteine through the conserved F or W. The D gene is left open where the match is weak. Some rows have no size entry. The others give once, few or many, or a class for an expanded clone.

cdr3_nt cdr3_aa j_call d_call clone_size v_call
TGTGCCAGCAGTGTTAGCGGGAGTTACAATGAGCAGTTCTTC CASSVSGSYNEQFF TRBJ2-1 TRBD2 NA TRBV28
TGTGCCAGCAGGCTCCAGGGCAGCACTGAAGCTTTCTTT CASRLQGSTEAFF TRBJ1-1 NA NA TRBV28
TGCGCCAGCAGCTTGGCCCGCGGGGGCCTCCAAGAGACCCAGTACTTC CASSLARGGLQETQYF TRBJ2-5 NA NA TRBV5-1
TGTGCCAGCAGCCCCCCCGACAGGGTGAATGAGCAGTTCTTC CASSPPDRVNEQFF TRBJ2-1 TRBD1 NA TRBV5-4
TGTGCCAGCAGCCAGGGACTTCCTTACAATGAGCAGTTCTTC CASSQGLPYNEQFF TRBJ2-1 NA NA TRBV7-6
TGCGCCAGCAGCCAGGACACCCTCGGGGGGCGGGGAGATACGCAGTATTTT CASSQDTLGGRGDTQYF TRBJ2-3 NA NA TRBV4-1
TGTGCCAGCAGCCTACAGACAGCAATGAATTCACCCCTCCACTTT CASSLQTAMNSPLHF TRBJ1-6 NA NA TRBV6-1
TGTGCCAGCAGCCTGGGGACAGGGACTGAAGCTTTCTTT CASSLGTGTEAFF TRBJ1-1 TRBD1 NA TRBV13
TGCGCCAGCTCGGGACAGGGGGTAGCCTACGAGCAGTACTTC CASSGQGVAYEQYF TRBJ2-7 TRBD1 NA TRBV5-1
TGCGCCAGCAGTCAATCGGCGGGACAGGGTCGAGAAAAACTGTTTTTT CASSQSAGQGREKLFF TRBJ1-4 TRBD1 NA TRBV23-1
TGTGCCAGCTCACCATTGGGACTAGCGGGAGGGACCGTGCTACAAGAGACCCAGTACTTC CASSPLGLAGGTVLQETQYF TRBJ2-5 TRBD2 NA TRBV18
TGCGCCAGCAGCCAAGGACCGTCAGTAAGGACTGCCGATGGGAACGAGCAGTACTTC CASSQGPSVRTADGNEQYF TRBJ2-7 NA NA TRBV4-1
TGTGCCACCCTTCTAGGGAGCTCCTACAATGAGCAGTTCTTC CATLLGSSYNEQFF TRBJ2-1 NA NA TRBV28
TGTGCCAGTAGTATATCAGGGGGTCGTTTTAATTCACCCCTCCACTTT CASSISGGRFNSPLHF TRBJ1-6 TRBD1 NA TRBV19
TGTGCCAGCAGCCGGCGGGCGGGAAATGAAAAACTGTTTTTT CASSRRAGNEKLFF TRBJ1-4 NA NA TRBV6-5
TGCGCCAGCAGCCAAATAACAGGTGTAGAAAACACCATATATTTT CASSQITGVENTIYF TRBJ1-3 NA once TRBV4-1
TGCGCCAGCAGCCATATGCGGGGGGGCCGTCAGCAAGAGACCCAGTACTTC CASSHMRGGRQQETQYF TRBJ2-5 TRBD2 NA TRBV4-1
TGCGCCAGCAGCTTGGGTTTGTACACCAACAGGGGGGAAAACTATGGCTACACCTTC CASSLGLYTNRGENYGYTF TRBJ1-2 TRBD1 NA TRBV5-1
TGCGCCAGCAGCTTGGGAGCCGGGACAGGGGGCACTGAAGCTTTCTTT CASSLGAGTGGTEAFF TRBJ1-1 TRBD1 NA TRBV5-1
TGTGCCAGCAGCACCTGGACTAGCGGGAGGGTCACCGGGGAGCTGTTTTTT CASSTWTSGRVTGELFF TRBJ2-2 TRBD2 NA TRBV11-2
TGTGCCAGCAGCAAAGAAACAGGGCTCGGCCCAACTAATGAAAAACTGTTTTTT CASSKETGLGPTNEKLFF TRBJ1-4 NA NA TRBV21-1
TGTGCCAGCAGTGACTTATTAGGACAGGGGCTATCCTACGAGCAGTACTTC CASSDLLGQGLSYEQYF TRBJ2-7 TRBD1 NA TRBV2
TGTGCCAGCAGCCCTAGACAGGGGGCGGCCTACGAGCAGTACTTC CASSPRQGAAYEQYF TRBJ2-7 TRBD1 few TRBV6-5
TGTGCCAGCAGTTCTACGGGGGGCAGGACTGAAGCTTTCTTT CASSSTGGRTEAFF TRBJ1-1 NA NA TRBV28
TGTGCCAGCAGCCCGCGACAGGGAACGAACACCGGGGAGCTGTTTTTT CASSPRQGTNTGELFF TRBJ2-2 TRBD1 NA TRBV7-3
TGCGCCAGCAGCGTGGGACAGGGCCCAGATACGCAGTATTTT CASSVGQGPDTQYF TRBJ2-3 TRBD1 NA TRBV5-1
TGTGCCACCAGCGAGGGGGTCAGCTATGGCTACACCTTC CATSEGVSYGYTF TRBJ1-2 NA NA TRBV15
TGTGCCAGCAGCTTTCCCCTCCGGACAGGGAATTCACCCCTCCACTTT CASSFPLRTGNSPLHF TRBJ1-6 TRBD1 NA TRBV28
TGTGCCAGCAGCTTAAATGGGGGGGCTAACTATGGCTACACCTTC CASSLNGGANYGYTF TRBJ1-2 NA once TRBV7-2
TGTGCCAGCAGCTTAAACTCGGGGGGACCAGGGAGTACCGGGGAGCTGTTTTTT CASSLNSGGPGSTGELFF TRBJ2-2 TRBD2 NA TRBV11-2
TGTGCCAGCAGTAGGAGGGGGAACACCGGGGAGCTGTTTTTT CASSRRGNTGELFF TRBJ2-2 NA NA TRBV2
TGTGCCAGCACGAACAGGGGGAACTATGGCTACACCTTC CASTNRGNYGYTF TRBJ1-2 TRBD1 NA TRBV28
TGTGCCAGCACGACCCTAACAGGGGTAGGAAAGACCCAGTACTTC CASTTLTGVGKTQYF TRBJ2-5 TRBD1 NA TRBV27
TGTGCCAGCATCCGACAGGGCTACAATGAGCAGTTCTTC CASIRQGYNEQFF TRBJ2-1 TRBD1 NA TRBV27
TGTGCCAGCAGCCCAGGGTGGAACATTCAGTACTTC CASSPGWNIQYF TRBJ2-4 NA NA TRBV7-9
TGTGCCAGCAGGGGCCAGGGGGTGGGCAATCAGCCCCAGCATTTT CASRGQGVGNQPQHF TRBJ1-5 TRBD1 few TRBV6-5
TGTGCCAGCAGTGAATCGGTGAAAAGCGGGAGGTCCCAGGGAGGGACCCAGTACTTC CASSESVKSGRSQGGTQYF TRBJ2-5 TRBD2 NA TRBV9
TGTGCCAGCAGTGAACTGGGAGGGAACACTGAAGCTTTCTTT CASSELGGNTEAFF TRBJ1-1 NA once TRBV25-1
TGCAGCGTTGAAGGCCAACAGGGGAAGGATGAAGCTTTCTTT CSVEGQQGKDEAFF TRBJ1-1 TRBD1 NA TRBV29-1
TGTGCCATCAGTGAGAGGTCAGGTGGTTGGCCCCAGCATTTT CAISERSGGWPQHF TRBJ1-5 NA NA TRBV10-3
TGTGCCAGCAGTTACGTTGGACAGAATTACGAGCAGTACTTC CASSYVGQNYEQYF TRBJ2-7 NA NA TRBV6-5
TGTGCCAGCAGTTTGGTGGGACAGGTCACAGATACGCAGTATTTT CASSLVGQVTDTQYF TRBJ2-3 TRBD1 NA TRBV5-6
TGTGCCAGCAGTCAAAATCGCCCTGGACTAGTTGGAGAGACCCAGTACTTC CASSQNRPGLVGETQYF TRBJ2-5 TRBD2 few TRBV14
TGTGCCAGCAGCCCTACCGTGGGGGCCGGCTATGGCTACACCTTC CASSPTVGAGYGYTF TRBJ1-2 NA NA TRBV9
TGTGCCAGCAGTGAAGATTATCGAACTAATGAAAAACTGTTTTTT CASSEDYRTNEKLFF TRBJ1-4 NA NA TRBV6-1